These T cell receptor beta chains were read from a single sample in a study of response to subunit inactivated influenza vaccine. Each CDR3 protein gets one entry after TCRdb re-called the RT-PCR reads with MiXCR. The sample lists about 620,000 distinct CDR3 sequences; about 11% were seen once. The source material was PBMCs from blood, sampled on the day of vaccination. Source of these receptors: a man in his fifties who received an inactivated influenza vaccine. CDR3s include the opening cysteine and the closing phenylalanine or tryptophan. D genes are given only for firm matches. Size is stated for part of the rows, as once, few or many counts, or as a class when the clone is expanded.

TGTGCCAGCAGTTTTGCGGGGGTGGGGCAGCCCCAGCATTTT | CASSFAGVGQPQHF | TRBJ1-5 | NA | TRBV27 | few | 14
TGCGCCAGCAGAGGTGAATCCACCGGGGAGCTGTTTTTT | CASRGESTGELFF | TRBJ2-2 | NA | TRBV5-1 | many | 13
TGCAGCGTTGAACAGGGGACTCTTACATACAATGAGCAGTTCTTC | CSVEQGTLTYNEQFF | TRBJ2-1 | NA | TRBV29-1 | NA | 15
TGTGCCAGCAGCGTAGGGAGCGGGGGGGCCTACGAGCAGTACTTC | CASSVGSGGAYEQYF | TRBJ2-7 | TRBD2 | TRBV9 | few | 15
TGTGCCAGCGGCCTCTCGGGGGACGATACGCAGTATTTT | CASGLSGDDTQYF | TRBJ2-3 | NA | TRBV6-1 | NA | 13
TGTGCCAGCAGTCCTAGGACTAGCGGGAGTAACATTCAGTACTTC | CASSPRTSGSNIQYF | TRBJ2-4 | TRBD2 | TRBV6-2/TRBV6-3 | few | 15
TGTGCCAGCTCCGCTAGCACAGATACGCAGTATTTT | CASSASTDTQYF | TRBJ2-3 | NA | TRBV6-8 | many | 12
TGTGCCAGCAGTTACTCCACTAGCGGGGGGGGGTGGAATGAGCAGTTCTTC | CASSYSTSGGGWNEQFF | TRBJ2-1 | TRBD2 | TRBV6-5 | many | 17
TGTGCCAGCCGGGACTCCTTTTACAATGAGCAGTTCTTC | CASRDSFYNEQFF | TRBJ2-1 | NA | TRBV27 | many | 13
TGTGCCAGCAGTCGGGGTCGCGGGGCTCAAGAGACCCAGTACTTC | CASSRGRGAQETQYF | TRBJ2-5 | NA | TRBV7-8 | NA | 15
TGTGCCAGCCAAGGACAGACAATCCAAGAGACCCAGTACTTC | CASQGQTIQETQYF | TRBJ2-5 | NA | TRBV11-2 | few | 14
TGTGCCAGCAGCCAAATTATCCACGAGCAGTACTTC | CASSQIIHEQYF | TRBJ2-7 | NA | TRBV7-9 | many | 12
TGTGCCAGCAGTCGGAAGACAGATTCTAACTATGGCTACACCTTC | CASSRKTDSNYGYTF | TRBJ1-2 | NA | TRBV12-3/TRBV12-4 | NA | 15
TGTGCCAGCTCCCCAGCGGGACGCACCGGGGAGCTGTTTTTT | CASSPAGRTGELFF | TRBJ2-2 | TRBD2 | TRBV6-1 | few | 14
TGTGCCATCAGTGAGGGAGGGTATGGTAGGGGAGGCAATGAGCAGTTCTTC | CAISEGGYGRGGNEQFF | TRBJ2-1 | NA | TRBV10-3 | NA | 17
TGTGCCAGCAGCTCCCGGTCCGGAATATTGAACACTGAAGCTTTCTTT | CASSSRSGILNTEAFF | TRBJ1-1 | NA | TRBV7-6 | NA | 16
TGTGCCAGCAGCTCTAGCGGGAGAGGCTCCTACAATGAGCAGTTCTTC | CASSSSGRGSYNEQFF | TRBJ2-1 | TRBD2 | TRBV7-8 | NA | 16
TGCGCCAGCAGCTTAGTGCAGGGAGGAAACACCATATATTTT | CASSLVQGGNTIYF | TRBJ1-3 | NA | TRBV5-1 | NA | 14
TGTGCCAGCAGTTTGCGGGAGGGCACAGATACGCAGTATTTT | CASSLREGTDTQYF | TRBJ2-3 | TRBD2 | TRBV12-3/TRBV12-4 | few | 14
TGTGCCACCAGTGACCCCCGGACAGGGGATACGCAGTATTTT | CATSDPRTGDTQYF | TRBJ2-3 | TRBD1 | TRBV24-1 | NA | 14
TGTGCCAGCAGCTTCGGAGCTTCTCCTAACAATGAGCAGTTCTTC | CASSFGASPNNEQFF | TRBJ2-1 | NA | TRBV7-6 | many | 15
TGCAGTGCCACAGACGGAGCAGAGACCCAGTACTTC | CSATDGAETQYF | TRBJ2-5 | NA | TRBV20-1 | NA | 12
TGTGCCAGCAGTATCGGGGGACAGGGGGGAGGCTACACCTTC | CASSIGGQGGGYTF | TRBJ1-2 | TRBD1 | TRBV28 | many | 14
TGTGCCATCATGGACAGGCAAGAGACCCAGTACTTC | CAIMDRQETQYF | TRBJ2-5 | TRBD1 | TRBV10-3 | many | 12
TGTGCCAGCTCACCAGCCGGCTCGAACACCGGGGAGCTGTTTTTT | CASSPAGSNTGELFF | TRBJ2-2 | NA | TRBV18 | NA | 15
TGTGCCAGCAGTGAACTCGGTCTGGGACAGCAGAAAGAGACCCAGTACTTC | CASSELGLGQQKETQYF | TRBJ2-5 | TRBD1 | TRBV25-1 | NA | 17
TGCAGTGCCAGTCCCGGGACAGGCACCGGGGAGCTGTTTTTT | CSASPGTGTGELFF | TRBJ2-2 | TRBD1 | TRBV20-1 | few | 14
TGCGCCAGCAGCCTGACGGCGGTTAGCTCCTACAATGAGCAGTTCTTC | CASSLTAVSSYNEQFF | TRBJ2-1 | NA | TRBV5-1 | few | 16
TGTGCCAGCAGGATGACAGGAGAAAACATTCAGTACTTC | CASRMTGENIQYF | TRBJ2-4 | NA | TRBV6-1 | few | 13
TGTGCCAGCAGCCCTATAGCGGGAGGGATTACGAAGAGCACAGATACGCAGTATTTT | CASSPIAGGITKSTDTQYF | TRBJ2-3 | TRBD2 | TRBV9 | NA | 19
TGTGCCATCAGTGAGGGGACCTGGAATCAGCCCCAGCATTTT | CAISEGTWNQPQHF | TRBJ1-5 | NA | TRBV10-3 | many | 14
TGTGCCAGCAGCTTTTCGGGGGGCCTAACCACAGATACGCAGTATTTT | CASSFSGGLTTDTQYF | TRBJ2-3 | NA | TRBV7-2 | few | 16
TGTGCCAGCACCTCACCCCCCAAAGGAAGGAATGAGCAGTTCTTC | CASTSPPKGRNEQFF | TRBJ2-1 | NA | TRBV7-9 | few | 15
TGTGCCAGCAGCTTAAGCACTAGCGGGAGTAGGGGGCAGTTCTTC | CASSLSTSGSRGQFF | TRBJ2-1 | TRBD2 | TRBV7-6 | many | 15
TGTGCCAGCAGTGAATGGGCCGGGGAGCTGTTTTTT | CASSEWAGELFF | TRBJ2-2 | NA | TRBV2 | many | 12
TGTGCGAGTCGCCGGGGACGGTACGAGCAGTACTTC | CASRRGRYEQYF | TRBJ2-7 | NA | TRBV7-2 | many | 12
TGTGCCACTCTGACAGGACCAGACCTGCTAGCCAAAAACATTCAGTACTTC | CATLTGPDLLAKNIQYF | TRBJ2-4 | NA | TRBV28 | NA | 17
TGTGCCAGCAGCCGGGACTCCGTTTTGAACGAGCAGTACTTC | CASSRDSVLNEQYF | TRBJ2-7 | NA | TRBV6-1 | few | 14
TGTGCCAGCAGCCAAGACACAGGGTATACCTCTACATCCTTC | CASSQDTGYTSTSF | TRBJ1-2 | NA | TRBV14 | few | 14
TGTGCCAGCAGCTTAGTCGCGGGGTCCTACGAGCAGTACTTC | CASSLVAGSYEQYF | TRBJ2-7 | NA | TRBV7-2 | NA | 14
TGTGCCAGCAGTGTGGCTGGGGCCAACGTCCTGACTTTC | CASSVAGANVLTF | TRBJ2-6 | NA | TRBV7-9 | few | 13
TGTGCCACCAGCAGAGATTTGTCTAACTATGGCTACACCTTC | CATSRDLSNYGYTF | TRBJ1-2 | NA | TRBV15 | NA | 14
TGCAGCGTAGCTAGAGTAGATGAGCAGTTCTTC | CSVARVDEQFF | TRBJ2-1 | NA | TRBV29-1 | NA | 11
TGTGCCAGCAGCTTAGAGGCTCCGGGGGGCGGGAGCACAGATACGCAGTATTTT | CASSLEAPGGGSTDTQYF | TRBJ2-3 | NA | TRBV11-2 | few | 18
TGTGCCAGCAGCCAAGATCTCCGACTAGCGGGAGGCCAGGGAAACATTCAGTACTTC | CASSQDLRLAGGQGNIQYF | TRBJ2-4 | TRBD2 | TRBV3-1 | few | 19
TGTGCCAGCAGCTTCTCCGGGACAGGAGGTTCACCCCTCCACTTT | CASSFSGTGGSPLHF | TRBJ1-6 | TRBD1 | TRBV5-5 | many | 15
TGTGCCAGCGGGCCCCCGGGGGGCCGCACAGATACGCAGTATTTT | CASGPPGGRTDTQYF | TRBJ2-3 | NA | TRBV28 | NA | 15
TGTGCCAGCTCGAGACAGGGGGCGAATCGAGAGACCCAGTACTTC | CASSRQGANRETQYF | TRBJ2-5 | TRBD1 | TRBV18 | NA | 15
TGCGCCAGCAGCCAAGATCACACTAGCTCAAACATTCAGTACTTC | CASSQDHTSSNIQYF | TRBJ2-4 | NA | TRBV4-3 | NA | 15
TGCAGTGCTAACCCCACGGGACCAATTAATAATTCACCCCTCCACTTT | CSANPTGPINNSPLHF | TRBJ1-6 | NA | TRBV20-1 | NA | 16
TGCAGTGCTAGTTGGCGGAGCTCCTACAATGAGCAGTTCTTC | CSASWRSSYNEQFF | TRBJ2-1 | NA | TRBV20-1 | few | 14
TGCGCCAGCAGCCAAGAACCGGGACTAGCCGGTGAGCAGTTCTTC | CASSQEPGLAGEQFF | TRBJ2-1 | TRBD2 | TRBV4-3 | NA | 15
TGTGCCAGCAGTGATCGAGGACAGGGATATGAAAAACTGTTTTTT | CASSDRGQGYEKLFF | TRBJ1-4 | TRBD1 | TRBV2 | few | 15
TGTGCCAGCAGCTTGGCCCAGGTCGGGATAATCGGGGAGCTGTTTTTT | CASSLAQVGIIGELFF | TRBJ2-2 | NA | TRBV5-5 | few | 16
TGTGCCAGCAGCCCGCAGGGGACCCTGGCCGGGGAGCTGTTTTTT | CASSPQGTLAGELFF | TRBJ2-2 | NA | TRBV11-2 | few | 15
TGCGCCAGCAGCTTGGAAGACAGGAACACAGATACGCAGTATTTT | CASSLEDRNTDTQYF | TRBJ2-3 | NA | TRBV5-1 | NA | 15
TGTGCCAGCAGTCTCCGGGCAGGGACCGACGAGCAGTACTTC | CASSLRAGTDEQYF | TRBJ2-7 | NA | TRBV7-9 | NA | 14
TGCAGTGCTAGAGAGAGGAGGGGGCGGGACAATGAGCAGTTCTTC | CSARERRGRDNEQFF | TRBJ2-1 | NA | TRBV20-1 | NA | 15
TGCAGTGCTAGTCGGGGAGCCACCGGGGAGCTGTTTTTT | CSASRGATGELFF | TRBJ2-2 | NA | TRBV20-1 | few | 13